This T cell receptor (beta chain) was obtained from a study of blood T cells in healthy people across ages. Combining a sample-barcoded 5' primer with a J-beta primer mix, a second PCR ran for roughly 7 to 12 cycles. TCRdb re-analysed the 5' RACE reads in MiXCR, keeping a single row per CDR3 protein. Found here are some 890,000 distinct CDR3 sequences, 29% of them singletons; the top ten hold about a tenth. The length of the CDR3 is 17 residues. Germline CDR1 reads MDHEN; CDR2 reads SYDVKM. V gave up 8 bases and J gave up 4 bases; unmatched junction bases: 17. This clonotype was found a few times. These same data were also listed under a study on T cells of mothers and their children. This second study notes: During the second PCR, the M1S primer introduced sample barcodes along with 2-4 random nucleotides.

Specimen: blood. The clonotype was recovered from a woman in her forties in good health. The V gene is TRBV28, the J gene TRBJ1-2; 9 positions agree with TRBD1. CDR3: CASGQRDRVLILYGYTF. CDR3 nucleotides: TGTGCCAGCGGCCAAAGGGACAGGGTCTTGATCCTCTATGGCTACACCTTC.